These 18 T cell receptor beta chains were sequenced from one sample in a study of T-cell memory formation after mild COVID-19. TCRdb re-derived calls from the 5' RACE reads in MiXCR, one entry per CDR3 protein. The sample consists of around 220,000 distinct CDR3 sequences, roughly 15% of them appearing once. Sequencing input: PBMCs or a T cell subset sorted from them (not recorded which). All receptors come from a man between 18 and 29 years old who had mild COVID-19 (a few samples of this study predate the infection). Cell type and time point are not known.

A few counts support this clonotype. The chain employs TRBV12-3 or TRBV12-4 and TRBJ1-3; no firm D call. Trimming cost V 5 bases and J 7 bases, with 9 bases left between them. This CDR3 is 12 amino acids long. The CDR3 loop is CASSPSRNTIYF. The CDR3 DNA reads as TGTGCCAGCAGTCCCTCCCGGAACACCATATATTTT.

This clonotype was counted only a few times. This rearrangement joins TRBV6-2 or TRBV6-3 to TRBJ2-7, with D perhaps matching TRBD1 or TRBD2 (5 bases each). Between the trimmed V and J ends, which lost 6 bases and 6 bases, there was a span of 21 bases. This CDR3 region has 15 residues. Germline CDR1 is MNHEY and CDR2 is SVGEGT. CDR3 loop: CASRTRDPSRVEQYV. Here the CDR3 DNA reads TGTGCCAGCAGAACCCGGGACCCCTCCCGGGTCGAGCAGTACGTC.

This clonotype was counted only a few times. The V gene is TRBV6-6, the J gene TRBJ2-7; TRBD2 aligns across 12 bases. The CDR3 covers 18 residues. Germline-derived CDR1 and CDR2 are MNHNY and SVGAGI (reference sequence). V trimming: 5 bases; J trimming: 7 bases; junction bases outside the gene matches: 18. This CDR3 is CASSPQTSGGPPRGEQYF. The CDR3 coding sequence is TGTGCCAGCAGTCCCCAGACTAGCGGGGGCCCCCCGCGGGGGGAGCAGTACTTC.

This clonotype was detected only a few times. The rearrangement links TRBV12-3 or TRBV12-4 to TRBJ2-7; 11 bases are a match to TRBD1. Trimming took 3 bases from V and 11 from J; bases not matched to a gene: 9. The CDR3 length is 14 residues. CDR3 in amino acids: CASSFPDWTGGEYV. CDR3 nucleotides: TGTGCCAGCAGTTTCCCAGATTGGACAGGGGGCGAGTACGTC.

V and J are TRBV18 and TRBJ1-5; D possibly corresponds to TRBD1 (5 bases). Trimming left V 2 bases short and J 0 bases short, with 8 bases between. The CDR3 is 15 amino acids. CDR1 is KGHSH, CDR2 LQKENI, per germline. CDR3: CASSPDSNSNQPQHF. The CDR3 nucleotides are TGTGCCAGCTCACCAGACAGTAATAGCAATCAGCCCCAGCATTTT.

Only a few counts were recorded for this clonotype. The chain uses TRBV20-1 and TRBJ2-1, with D perhaps TRBD2 (5 bases). The germline V and J ends were trimmed by 5 bases and 2 bases, with 10 bases remaining between them. This CDR3 comprises 13 residues. Germline CDR1 is DFQATT and CDR2 is SNEGSKA (reference sequence). The CDR3 DNA follows: TGCAGTGCTTCCGGGGTTCCCTACAATGAGCAGTTCTTC. Encoded protein: CSASGVPYNEQFF.

The chain carries TRBV6-5 and TRBJ2-1; no clear D. The germline V gene has CDR1 MNHEY and CDR2 SVGAGI. The CDR3 runs to 11 residues. V was trimmed by 6 bases and J by 7 bases, leaving 7 bases between them. In DNA, the CDR3 is TGTGCCAGCAGACTGATTAATGAGCAGTTCTTC. It specifies CASRLINEQFF.

This clonotype was observed a handful of times. V and J are TRBV7-6 and TRBJ1-5, with TRBD1 identical over 8 bases. There are 17 residues in the CDR3. Germline trimming cut 0 bases from V and 3 bases from J; bases unmatched to any gene: 7. Germline CDR1 SGHVS, CDR2 FNYEAQ. The CDR3 DNA reads TGTGCCAGCAGCTTAGCTCAGGGGGCTGGGAACAATCAGCCCCAGCATTTT. Its protein is CASSLAQGAGNNQPQHF. Looking up the rest from reference TRBV7-6 and TRBJ1-5 gives the full variable domain: GAGVSQSPRYKVTKRGQDVALRCDPISGHVSLYWYRQALGQGPEFLTYFNYEAQQDKSGLPNDRFSAERPEGSISTLTIQRTEQRDSAMYRCASSLAQGAGNNQPQHFGDGTRLSIL.

The sample holds a few counts of this clonotype. The V gene is TRBV20-1, the J gene TRBJ1-4; unclear D gene. The CDR3 sequence is 11 residues long. The V gene lost 5 bases and the J gene lost 5 bases, with 6 bases spanning the gap. In germline, CDR1 is DFQATT, CDR2 SNEGSKA (reference sequence). The CDR3 sequence: CSAEGNEKLFF. CDR3 DNA sequence: TGCAGTGCTGAAGGAAATGAAAAACTGTTTTTT.

There are a few counts of this clonotype. V gene TRBV29-1 combines with J gene TRBJ1-2; possible D gene TRBD1, 5 bases. Deletions cut 6 bases from V and 4 bases from J, with 12 bases between. From germline, CDR1 is SQVTM and CDR2 ANQGSEA. The CDR3 is 12 amino acids. The CDR3 DNA sequence: TGCAGCGTGCAGGGAATCGGCTATGGCTACACCTTC. This codes for CSVQGIGYGYTF. The complete variable domain, with remaining parts taken from reference TRBV29-1 and TRBJ1-2, reads SAVISQKPSRDICQRGTSLTIQCQVDSQVTMMFWYRQQPGQSLTLIATANQGSEATYESGFVIDKFPISRPNLTFSTLTVSNMSPEDSSIYLCSVQGIGYGYTFGSGTRLTVV.

The J gene is TRBJ1-5, the V gene TRBV20-1, with 7 bases aligning to TRBD1. The V gene's germline CDR1 is DFQATT and CDR2 SNEGSKA (reference sequence). V dropped 3 bases and J dropped 2; count of bases not matched to a gene: 4. CDR3 size: 14 residues. The CDR3 sequence is CSARATGGNQPQHF. DNA of the CDR3: TGCAGTGCTAGGGCAACAGGGGGCAATCAGCCCCAGCATTTT.

This clonotype came up a few times. This chain joins TRBV18 and TRBJ1-1, with D possibly TRBD1 on 5 matching bases. CDR1 is KGHSH and CDR2 is LQKENI in the germline V gene. The V end lost 8 bases, the J end lost 3 bases, and 19 bases lay between the germline ends. The CDR3 consists of 15 residues. The CDR3 sequence is CASLPGREVDTEAFF. DNA for the CDR3: TGTGCCAGCCTACCCGGCAGGGAAGTAGACACTGAAGCTTTCTTT.

V and J are TRBV20-1 and TRBJ1-1; D uncertain. Per germline, CDR1 DFQATT and CDR2 SNEGSKA (reference sequence). This CDR3 has 15 amino acids. V was cut by 4 bases and J by 0 bases, with 15 bases left in between. The CDR3 sequence: CSATPGLPMNTEAFF. In DNA form, the CDR3 reads TGCAGTGCTACCCCGGGCCTCCCAATGAACACTGAAGCTTTCTTT.

In its sample, this clonotype was seen a few times. The chain employs TRBV9 and TRBJ2-3, with D perhaps matching TRBD1 (6 bases). Germline V lookup: CDR1 SGDLS, CDR2 YYNGEE. CDR3 size: 15 residues. The V end lost 2 bases, the J end lost 3 bases, and 13 bases lay between the germline ends. CDR3 DNA sequence: TGTGCCAGCAGCGTCGACTTGAGGGGGACAGATACGCAGTATTTT. Translated: CASSVDLRGTDTQYF.

V usage is TRBV12-3 or TRBV12-4 and J usage is TRBJ1-6, with a weak D call TRBD1 (5 bases). The CDR3 length is 13 residues. Trimming cost V 3 bases and J 8 bases, with 8 bases left between them. The CDR3 loop reads CASSFQGDSPLHF. For the CDR3, the DNA is TGTGCCAGCAGTTTCCAGGGAGATTCACCCCTCCACTTT.

In its sample, this clonotype was seen a few times. The chain joins TRBV3-1 to TRBJ2-3, with D possibly TRBD2 on 5 matching bases. Trimming removed 6 bases from V and 6 bases from J, with 10 bases in between. The CDR3 length is 12 residues. Germline V gene sequence: CDR1 LGHDT, CDR2 YNNKEL (reference sequence). The CDR3 protein is CASRRPGDTQYF. In DNA form, the CDR3 reads TGTGCCAGCAGGCGACCGGGGGATACGCAGTATTTT.

This chain uses TRBV7-2 with TRBJ2-5, with TRBD2 matching over 8 bases. The CDR3 length is 15 residues. The junction had 7 bases not matched to a gene; V was cut back by 2 bases and J by 5 bases. Per the germline V gene, CDR1 is SGHTA and CDR2 is FQGNSA. In DNA, the CDR3 is TGTGCCAGCAGCTTACCCCCGGGACTAGGGGAGACCCAGTACTTC. Its protein is CASSLPPGLGETQYF.

The chain carries TRBV5-6 and TRBJ2-5, with 7 bases lining up with TRBD1. With V trimmed by 5 bases and J by 3 bases, 7 bases remained unmatched. Per germline, CDR1 SGHDT and CDR2 YYEEEE. The CDR3 loop spans 14 amino acids. The CDR3 region is CASRKTGLEETQYF. In nucleotides, the CDR3 is TGTGCCAGCAGAAAGACAGGGTTGGAAGAGACCCAGTACTTC.